A single sample gave rise to the 6 T cell receptor beta chains below, sequenced in a study of OX40 agonist ivuxolimab in advanced cancers. Method: immunoSEQ multiplex PCR; TCRdb's copy keeps in-frame clones and lacks some. The table lists approximately 50,000 clones, roughly 84% of them singletons, with over 0.55% in the top ten. The sequenced sample was CD4+ or CD8+ T cells sorted from blood, obtained in a trial of the OX40 agonist ivuxolimab. The source of these receptors is an adult with an advanced solid tumor such as melanoma, head and neck, liver or kidney cancer.

This clone has just one count. This sequence joins TRBV9 and TRBJ2-7; D perhaps matches TRBD2 (5 bases). The length of the CDR3 is 16 residues. In germline, CDR1 is SGDLS, CDR2 YYNGEE. Between the trimmed V and J ends, which lost 1 base and 4 bases, there was a span of 18 bases. CDR3 loop: CASSVQPGYPPYEQYF. CDR3 coding DNA: TGTGCCAGCAGCGTACAACCGGGATATCCCCCGTACGAGCAGTACTTC.

CDR3: CASSYGGNTEAFF. In nucleotides, the CDR3 is TGTGCCAGCAGTTACGGGGGGAACACTGAAGCTTTCTTT. The V and J genes are TRBV6-5 and TRBJ1-1, with D possibly matching TRBD1 (5 bases). Trimming shortened V by 2 bases and J by 1 base, and 5 bases separated the two germline ends. The germline V gene encodes CDR1 MNHEY and CDR2 SVGAGI. The CDR3 runs to 13 residues.

V usage is TRBV6-1 and J usage is TRBJ2-7; tentative D call: TRBD1 (5 bases). V lost 1 base, J lost 1 base, and 14 bases lay in between. The CDR3 spans 16 residues. The germline CDR1 and CDR2 sequences are MNHNS and SASEGT. CDR3: CASSEEHRPLSYEQYF. The CDR3, as DNA: TGTGCCAGCAGTGAAGAGCACAGGCCGCTGTCCTACGAGCAGTACTTC.

V is TRBV18 and J is TRBJ2-3; possibly TRBD1 or TRBD2 for D (5 bases each). V lost 5 bases and J 2 bases, leaving 14 bases between the germline ends. The CDR3 covers 15 residues. The germline V gene encodes CDR1 KGHSH and CDR2 LQKENI. Written as DNA, the CDR3 is TGTGCCAGCTCAGACTACCGGACACCCACAGATACGCAGTATTTT. As protein: CASSDYRTPTDTQYF.

This sequence joins TRBV7-9 and TRBJ2-1, with TRBD1 identical over 9 bases. The trim removed 5 bases at V and 6 bases at J, leaving 5 bases unmatched. In germline, CDR1 is SEHNR, CDR2 FQNEAQ (reference sequence). This CDR3 spans 14 amino acids. CDR3 loop: CASSPRDRANEQFF. The CDR3 nucleotides are TGTGCCAGCAGCCCCCGGGACAGGGCCAATGAGCAGTTCTTC.

The chain carries TRBV6-8 and TRBJ2-5; 12 bases map to TRBD2. The V gene's germline CDR1 is MNHGY and CDR2 SAAAGT. J lost 5 bases, V lost 5 bases, and 3 bases had no gene match. The CDR3 loop spans 14 amino acids. CDR3 DNA: TGTGCCAGCAGTGCCGGGACTAGCGGGGAGACCCAGTACTTC. Its protein is CASSAGTSGETQYF.